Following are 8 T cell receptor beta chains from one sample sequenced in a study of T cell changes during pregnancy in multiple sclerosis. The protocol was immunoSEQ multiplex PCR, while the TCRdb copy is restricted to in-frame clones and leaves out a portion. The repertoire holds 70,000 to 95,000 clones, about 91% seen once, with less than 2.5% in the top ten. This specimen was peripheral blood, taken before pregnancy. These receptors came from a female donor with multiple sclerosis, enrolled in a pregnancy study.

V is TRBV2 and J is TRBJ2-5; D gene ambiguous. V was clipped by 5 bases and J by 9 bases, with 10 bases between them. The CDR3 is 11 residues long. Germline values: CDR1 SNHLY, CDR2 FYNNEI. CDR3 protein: CASSSPGPQYF. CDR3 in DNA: TGTGCCAGCAGTTCCCCTGGGCCCCAGTACTTC.

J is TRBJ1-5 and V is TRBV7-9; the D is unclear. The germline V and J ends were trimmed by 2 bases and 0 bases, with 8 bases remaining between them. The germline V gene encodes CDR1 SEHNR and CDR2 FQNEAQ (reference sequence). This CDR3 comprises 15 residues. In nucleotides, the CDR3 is TGTGCCAGCAGCTTATCCTCCTATAGCAATCAGCCCCAGCATTTT. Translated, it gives CASSLSSYSNQPQHF.

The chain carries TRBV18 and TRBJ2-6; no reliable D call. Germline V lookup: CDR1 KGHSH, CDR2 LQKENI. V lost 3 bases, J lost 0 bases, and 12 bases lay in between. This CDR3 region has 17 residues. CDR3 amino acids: CASSPRPVNSGANVLTF. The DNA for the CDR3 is TGTGCCAGCTCACCCCGCCCAGTGAACTCTGGGGCCAACGTCCTGACTTTC.

CDR3 nucleotide sequence: TGTGCCAGCAGTGAAGTCTGGACAGGGCTAGGTGAAAAACTGTTTTTT. Translating it yields CASSEVWTGLGEKLFF. V is TRBV2 and J is TRBJ1-4; TRBD1 matches 8 bases. From germline, CDR1 is SNHLY and CDR2 FYNNEI. The V and J ends lost 1 base and 7 bases, in that order; junction bases with no gene match: 8. This CDR3 has 16 residues.

The CDR3 DNA reads TGTGCCAGCAGCCTAGGACAGGGAGGTGAAAAACTGTTTTTT. Its translation is CASSLGQGGEKLFF. This sequence joins TRBV7-2 and TRBJ1-4; TRBD1 matches at 8 bases. The CDR3 runs 14 residues. Germline-derived CDR1 and CDR2 are SGHTA and FQGNSA. Trimming took 5 bases from V and 7 from J; bases not matched to a gene: 6.

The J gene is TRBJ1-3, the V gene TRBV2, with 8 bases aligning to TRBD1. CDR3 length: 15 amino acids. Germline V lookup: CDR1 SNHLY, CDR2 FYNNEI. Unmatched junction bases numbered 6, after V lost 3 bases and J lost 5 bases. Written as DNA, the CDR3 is TGTGCCAGCAGTGAGGACAGGGCGAAGCGAAACACCATATATTTT. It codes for CASSEDRAKRNTIYF.

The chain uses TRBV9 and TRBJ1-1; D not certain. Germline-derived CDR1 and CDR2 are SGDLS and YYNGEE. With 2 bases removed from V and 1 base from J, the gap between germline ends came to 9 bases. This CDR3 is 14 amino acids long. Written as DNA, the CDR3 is TGTGCCAGCAGCGTCGACTTTGGGAACACTGAAGCTTTCTTT. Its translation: CASSVDFGNTEAFF. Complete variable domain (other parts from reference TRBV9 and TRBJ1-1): DSGVTQTPKHLITATGQRVTLRCSPRSGDLSVYWYQQSLDQGLQFLIQYYNGEERAKGNILERFSAQQFPDLHSELNLSSLELGDSALYFCASSVDFGNTEAFFGQGTRLTVV.

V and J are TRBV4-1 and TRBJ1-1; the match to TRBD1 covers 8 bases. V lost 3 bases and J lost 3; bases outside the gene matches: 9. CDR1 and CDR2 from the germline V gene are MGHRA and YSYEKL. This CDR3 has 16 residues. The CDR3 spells CASSQKMDRAYTEAFF. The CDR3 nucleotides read TGCGCCAGCAGCCAGAAAATGGACAGGGCCTACACTGAAGCTTTCTTT.